This T cell receptor beta chain is from a study of shared clonotypes between healthy human individuals. Sequencing used immunoSEQ multiplex PCR; TCRdb keeps in-frame clones, though not all of them. The sample has about 2.1 million clones, just over 90% seen once. Positively selected for CCR7, the CD45RO-negative cells used as naive CD8 cells excluded terminally differentiated effector memory CD45RA+ cells. Germline V gene sequence: CDR1 MNHEY, CDR2 SMNVEV (reference sequence). The CDR3 is 17 residues long. With V trimmed by 5 bases and J by 1 base, 9 bases remained unmatched. This chain links TRBV27 with TRBJ2-5; 11 bases line up with TRBD1. The sequencing sample was made of naive CD8+ T cells from PBMCs. The receptor's source is a man aged 18 to 30 in good health. Some clones in this sample may be carry-over from other donors' samples. The CDR3 sequence: CASSPWAGTGGQETQYF. CDR3 nucleotides: TGTGCCAGCAGTCCTTGGGCCGGGACAGGGGGCCAAGAGACCCAGTACTTC.